A single sample is the source of the 30 T cell receptor beta chains below, sequenced in a study of blood T cell repertoires in COVID-19. The protocol was immunoSEQ multiplex PCR, while the TCRdb copy is restricted to in-frame clones and leaves out a portion. The table includes 30,000 to 40,000 clones, 90% detected once. The sequenced material came from peripheral blood. The receptors here all came from a man in his sixties with active or convalescent COVID-19.

J is TRBJ2-1 and V is TRBV4-1; 8 positions agree with TRBD2. Germline-derived CDR1 and CDR2 are MGHRA and YSYEKL. The CDR3 has 17 residues. Unmatched junction bases numbered 21, after V lost 3 bases and J lost 14 bases. This chain's CDR3 is CASSHTITKAGGPQEFF. The CDR3 DNA sequence: TGCGCCAGCAGCCACACCATCACGAAGGCGGGGGGCCCTCAGGAGTTCTTC.

The genes are TRBV7-2 and TRBJ2-3; no firm D call. Trimming left V 5 bases short and J 2 bases short, with 11 bases between. The CDR3 has 14 amino acids. Germline CDR1 SGHTA, CDR2 FQGNSA. The CDR3 sequence is CASSTGYFTDTQYF. The CDR3 DNA follows: TGTGCCAGCAGCACCGGGTATTTCACAGATACGCAGTATTTT.

This clone came up a few times. This chain links TRBV2 with TRBJ1-1; D is ambiguous. The V gene lost 4 bases and the J gene lost 0 bases, with 9 bases spanning the gap. Per germline, CDR1 SNHLY and CDR2 FYNNEI. The CDR3 extends over 14 amino acids. The CDR3 DNA is TGTGCCAGCAGTGTCGGGGTGATGAACACTGAAGCTTTCTTT. Its translation is CASSVGVMNTEAFF. The full variable domain, with the rest looked up from reference TRBV2 and TRBJ1-1, is EPEVTQTPSHQVTQMGQEVILRCVPISNHLYFYWYRQILGQKVEFLVSFYNNEISEKSEIFDDQFSVERPDGSNFTLKIRSTKLEDSAMYFCASSVGVMNTEAFFGQGTRLTVV.

The chain links TRBV5-8 to TRBJ2-1, with 10 bases fitting TRBD2. CDR3 size: 19 residues. V gave up 1 base and J gave up 5 bases; unmatched junction bases: 15. Germline V lookup: CDR1 SGHTS, CDR2 YDEGEE. The CDR3 loop is CASSLRLAGVRGGNNEQFF. DNA for the CDR3: TGTGCCAGCAGCTTGAGGCTAGCGGGAGTTAGGGGGGGAAACAATGAGCAGTTCTTC.

This clone has only one observation. The chain employs TRBV27 and TRBJ2-6; 12 nucleotides agree with TRBD1. The J segment lost 3 bases and the V segment lost 7 bases, leaving 10 bases of the junction unmatched. The CDR3 has 18 amino acids. Germline V gene lookup returns CDR1 MNHEY and CDR2 SMNVEV (reference sequence). CDR3 nucleotide sequence: TGTGCCAGCACTAATAGGGACAGGGGGCCGTTTGGGGCCAACGTCCTGACTTTC. Its protein is CASTNRDRGPFGANVLTF.

V gene TRBV4-1 combines with J gene TRBJ2-7; the match to TRBD2 covers 8 bases. Germline values: CDR1 MGHRA, CDR2 YSYEKL. This CDR3 comprises 16 residues. V was pared by 3 bases and J by 1 base, with 8 bases of the junction left unmatched. The CDR3 coding sequence is TGCGCCAGCAGCCATAGAAGCGGGAGTAGGTCCTACGAGCAGTACTTC. It encodes CASSHRSGSRSYEQYF.

The chain is built from TRBV27 and TRBJ1-3; the D gene is possibly TRBD1 (6 bases). Germline CDR1 is MNHEY and CDR2 is SMNVEV (reference sequence). The CDR3 runs to 15 residues. V was trimmed by 6 bases and J by 0 bases, leaving 12 bases between them. CDR3 DNA sequence: TGTGCCAGCAGCAGGGGTGGGAGCTCTGGAAACACCATATATTTT. This sequence encodes CASSRGGSSGNTIYF.

This chain links TRBV1 with TRBJ2-3; TRBD2, the D gene given by the table, was not confirmed from the DNA. TRBV1 is described as a pseudogene. This CDR3 is built from 17 residues. The CDR3 nucleotides are TGCACCAGCAGTCGTACACCCGGGACTAGTAACCCAGATACGCAGTATTTT. It is translated as CTSSRTPGTSNPDTQYF.

The chain links TRBV7-8 to TRBJ2-1; TRBD2 aligns across 11 bases. CDR3 length: 16 amino acids. Germline V lookup: CDR1 SGHVS, CDR2 FQNEAQ. J lost 4 bases, V lost 5 bases, and 7 bases had no gene match. The CDR3 DNA is TGTGCCAGCAGCCCCAGGACTAGCGGGCTGTACAATGAGCAGTTCTTC. Its translation: CASSPRTSGLYNEQFF. The full variable domain, rest sourced from reference TRBV7-8 and TRBJ2-1, is GAGVSQSPRYKVAKRGQDVALRCDPISGHVSLFWYQQALGQGPEFLTYFQNEAQLDKSGLPSDRFFAERPEGSVSTLKIQRTQQEDSAVYLCASSPRTSGLYNEQFFGPGTRLTVL.

V gene TRBV5-1 combines with J gene TRBJ2-3, with 8 bases aligning to TRBD2. In germline, CDR1 is SGHRS, CDR2 YFSETQ. This CDR3 has 15 amino acids. With V trimmed by 5 bases and J by 2 bases, 7 bases remained unmatched. The CDR3, as DNA: TGCGCCAGCAGACTAGCGGAGACGACCACAGATACGCAGTATTTT. The encoded protein is CASRLAETTTDTQYF.

As concerns this clone: The junction shows a germline mismatch at one end, possibly a read error. The rearrangement uses TRBV5-4 and TRBJ2-7, with D perhaps matching TRBD1 (6 bases). In germline, CDR1 is SGHNT, CDR2 YYREEE (reference sequence). This CDR3 is 12 amino acids long. This CDR3 reads CASSHSTGQPDF. DNA for the CDR3: TGTGCCAGCAGCCATTCCACCGGACAGCCCGACTTC. The entire variable domain, with the rest obtained from reference TRBV5-4 and TRBJ2-7, is as follows: ETGVTQSPTHLIKTRGQQVTLRCSSQSGHNTVSWYQQALGQGPQFIFQYYREEENGRGNFPPRFSGLQFPNYSSELNVNALELDDSALYLCASSHSTGQPDFGPGTRLTVT.

The chain is built from TRBV7-9 and TRBJ2-5; weak D call: TRBD2 (6 bases). Trimming took 1 base from V and 5 from J, leaving 14 bases between them. CDR1 SEHNR and CDR2 FQNEAQ come from the germline V gene (reference sequence). This CDR3 is 15 amino acids long. CDR3 sequence (DNA): TGTGCCAGCAGCTTAGGGGGGGACCAACGGGAGACCCAGTACTTC. It translates to CASSLGGDQRETQYF.

J is TRBJ1-5 and V is TRBV19; no clear D gene. Germline V gene sequence: CDR1 LNHDA, CDR2 SQIVND (reference sequence). V lost 1 base and J lost 1, with 8 bases in between. The length of the CDR3 is 15 residues. This CDR3 is CASSIGGLSNQPQHF. CDR3 bases: TGTGCCAGTAGTATAGGAGGGTTGAGCAATCAGCCCCAGCATTTT. Combining the CDR3 with reference TRBV19 and TRBJ1-5 gives the whole variable domain DGGITQSPKYLFRKEGQNVTLSCEQNLNHDAMYWYRQDPGQGLRLIYYSQIVNDFQKGDIAEGYSVSREKKESFPLTVTSAQKNPTAFYLCASSIGGLSNQPQHFGDGTRLSIL.

V usage is TRBV7-9 and J usage is TRBJ2-7; TRBD1 aligns across 9 bases. With V trimmed by 2 bases and J by 5 bases, 16 bases remained unmatched. This CDR3 contains 18 residues. Germline V gene sequence: CDR1 SEHNR, CDR2 FQNEAQ (reference sequence). The CDR3 spells CASSLPPYSGQGKDEQYF. CDR3 nucleotide sequence: TGTGCCAGCAGCTTACCACCCTATTCGGGACAGGGAAAAGACGAGCAGTACTTC.

V gene TRBV5-1 combines with J gene TRBJ1-2; D unresolved. Germline CDR1 and CDR2: SGHRS and YFSETQ. The V and J ends lost 2 bases and 5 bases respectively, with 13 bases between them. The CDR3 runs 14 residues. This CDR3 reads CASSFGVPGYGYTF. As DNA, the CDR3 is TGCGCCAGCAGCTTCGGGGTCCCCGGGTATGGCTACACCTTC. Combining the CDR3 with reference TRBV5-1 and TRBJ1-2 gives the whole variable domain KAGVTQTPRYLIKTRGQQVTLSCSPISGHRSVSWYQQTPGQGLQFLFEYFSETQRNKGNFPGRFSGRQFSNSRSEMNVSTLELGDSALYLCASSFGVPGYGYTFGSGTRLTVV.

The genes are TRBV7-2 and TRBJ2-7; D might be TRBD2 (6 bases). The V end was cut by 1 base, the J end by 2 bases, with 12 bases between. The CDR3 sequence is 15 residues long. CDR1 and CDR2 from the germline V gene are SGHTA and FQGNSA. This CDR3 reads CASSLGGSGAYEQYF. The CDR3 DNA reads TGTGCCAGCAGCTTAGGGGGTAGCGGAGCCTACGAGCAGTACTTC. Looking up the rest from reference TRBV7-2 and TRBJ2-7 gives the full variable domain: GAGVSQSPSNKVTEKGKDVELRCDPISGHTALYWYRQSLGQGLEFLIYFQGNSAPDKSGLPSDRFSAERTGGSVSTLTIQRTQQEDSAVYLCASSLGGSGAYEQYFGPGTRLTVT.

This chain joins TRBV5-1 and TRBJ2-3, with D possibly matching TRBD2 (5 bases). Germline V gene sequence: CDR1 SGHRS, CDR2 YFSETQ. The V end was cut by 0 bases, the J end by 1 base, with 9 bases between. The CDR3 sequence is 15 residues long. Written as DNA, the CDR3 is TGCGCCAGCAGCTTGGGGCAGAGGGGCACAGATACGCAGTATTTT. This sequence encodes CASSLGQRGTDTQYF.

The genes are TRBV5-4 and TRBJ2-5; possible D gene TRBD2, 6 bases. Germline lookup yields CDR1 SGHNT and CDR2 YYREEE (reference sequence). The CDR3 runs to 16 residues. Trimming left V 4 bases short and J 4 bases short, with 20 bases between. This CDR3 is CASSAYGEVGGETQYF. The CDR3 bases are TGTGCCAGCAGCGCCTACGGGGAGGTCGGAGGAGAGACCCAGTACTTC. Together with reference TRBV5-4 and TRBJ2-5, the CDR3 gives the full variable domain: ETGVTQSPTHLIKTRGQQVTLRCSSQSGHNTVSWYQQALGQGPQFIFQYYREEENGRGNFPPRFSGLQFPNYSSELNVNALELDDSALYLCASSAYGEVGGETQYFGPGTRLLVL.

J is TRBJ2-1 and V is TRBV3-1 (or the pseudogene TRBV3-2); 10 nucleotides match TRBD2. Germline CDR1 and CDR2: LGHDT and YNNKEL (reference sequence). V trimming: 0 bases; J trimming: 13 bases; junction bases outside the gene matches: 9. This CDR3 is built from 15 residues. The CDR3 DNA follows: TGTGCCAGCAGCCAAGATCTTGTTACTAGCGGGATTCAGTTCTTC. As protein: CASSQDLVTSGIQFF.

This rearrangement joins TRBV10-3 to TRBJ2-6; tentatively, D is TRBD1 (6 bases). Looked up from germline, CDR1 is ENHRY and CDR2 is SYGVKD. The CDR3 is made up of 15 amino acids. The V gene lost 3 bases and the J gene lost 3 bases, with 9 bases spanning the gap. DNA for the CDR3: TGTGCCATCAGTGAACAGGGCGGTGGGGCCAACGTCCTGACTTTC. It yields the protein CAISEQGGGANVLTF.

The genes are TRBV6-5 and TRBJ1-1; TRBD1 is a possible D gene (6 bases). Germline-derived CDR1 and CDR2 are MNHEY and SVGAGI. CDR3 length: 13 amino acids. The V gene lost 7 bases and the J gene lost 1 base, with 10 bases spanning the gap. The CDR3 loop is CASKKQGNTEAFF. The CDR3 DNA is TGTGCCAGCAAAAAACAGGGGAACACTGAAGCTTTCTTT.

J is TRBJ1-1 and V is TRBV7-2; D is undetermined. The CDR3 runs to 13 residues. Germline V lookup: CDR1 SGHTA, CDR2 FQGNSA. V lost 5 bases to trimming and J lost 0 bases, with 7 bases between them. CDR3: CASSRGMNTEAFF. The CDR3 nucleotides are TGTGCCAGCAGCCGTGGCATGAACACTGAAGCTTTCTTT. Full variable domain (rest looked up from reference TRBV7-2 and TRBJ1-1): GAGVSQSPSNKVTEKGKDVELRCDPISGHTALYWYRQSLGQGLEFLIYFQGNSAPDKSGLPSDRFSAERTGGSVSTLTIQRTQQEDSAVYLCASSRGMNTEAFFGQGTRLTVV.

The chain joins TRBV19 to TRBJ1-6, with D uncertain. The CDR3 sequence is 16 residues long. V was pared by 5 bases and J by 0 bases, with 11 bases between. CDR1 is LNHDA and CDR2 is SQIVND in the germline V gene (reference sequence). The CDR3 region is CASSWTGSSYNSPLHF. CDR3 coding DNA: TGTGCCAGTAGTTGGACGGGGAGCTCCTATAATTCACCCCTCCACTTT.

V is TRBV6-5 and J is TRBJ1-2; D is possibly TRBD1 (6 bases). CDR1 and CDR2 from the germline V gene are MNHEY and SVGAGI. V dropped 7 bases and J dropped 8 bases, with 17 bases sitting between them. The CDR3 runs to 13 residues. CDR3 nucleotide sequence: TGTGCCAGCACCCACAACAGGGATGGCGGCTACACCTTC. It codes for CASTHNRDGGYTF.

In its sample, this clone was seen once. The chain has TRBV6-2 or TRBV6-3 and TRBJ2-6; a possible D gene is TRBD1 (5 bases). V lost 6 bases and J 5 bases, leaving 17 bases between the germline ends. The V gene's germline CDR1 is MNHEY and CDR2 SVGEGT. The CDR3 has 16 amino acids. Here the CDR3 DNA reads TGTGCCAGCAGCCCCGATGGGGCTCCACGGGCCAACGTCCTGACTTTC. This sequence encodes CASSPDGAPRANVLTF.

V gene TRBV19 combines with J gene TRBJ1-1; tentatively, D is TRBD1 (6 bases). V was shortened by 9 bases and J by 6 bases, with 20 bases between the two germline ends. Looked up from germline, CDR1 is LNHDA and CDR2 is SQIVND (reference sequence). The CDR3 is 14 residues long. The CDR3 DNA follows: TGTGCCAGGACATCAAACAGGGTGATCGCTGAAGCTTTCTTT. Translating gives CARTSNRVIAEAFF.

The gene calls are TRBV19 and TRBJ2-5; 8 nucleotides match TRBD1. Germline CDR1 is LNHDA and CDR2 is SQIVND (reference sequence). V lost 5 bases, J lost 2 bases, and 7 bases stayed unmatched. The CDR3 runs 15 residues. Here the CDR3 reads CASSQRQGTQETQYF. CDR3 nucleotides: TGTGCCAGTAGTCAAAGACAGGGGACTCAAGAGACCCAGTACTTC.

The chain couples TRBV9 to TRBJ2-2, with D unresolved. Germline CDR1 SGDLS, CDR2 YYNGEE. The V end was cut by 1 base, the J end by 2 bases, with 12 bases between. The CDR3 is 16 residues long. CDR3 DNA: TGTGCCAGCAGCGTATTGGGCCAGCCCAACACCGGGGAGCTGTTTTTT. Protein: CASSVLGQPNTGELFF.

The J gene is TRBJ1-6, the V gene TRBV6-5; TRBD1 matches 10 bases. Looked up from germline, CDR1 is MNHEY and CDR2 is SVGAGI. Trimming took 5 bases from V and 10 from J; bases not matched to a gene: 5. The CDR3 is 14 amino acids. The DNA for the CDR3 is TGTGCCAGCAGTCGACAGGGGGCGTCCTCACCCCTCCACTTT. Its translation: CASSRQGASSPLHF.

The chain recombines TRBV9 with TRBJ2-3; maybe TRBD1 (6 bases). The V gene's germline CDR1 is SGDLS and CDR2 YYNGEE. This CDR3 comprises 15 residues. V lost 3 bases, J lost 3 bases, and 14 bases lay in between. The CDR3 sequence: CASSALITGTDTQYF. The CDR3 DNA reads as TGTGCCAGCAGCGCTCTTATAACAGGGACAGATACGCAGTATTTT.